The rows below give T cell receptor beta chains drawn from one sample of a study of T cells in Graves' hyperthyroidism and ophthalmopathy. MiXCR, run by TCRdb on the multiplex PCR reads, gives a single entry per CDR3 protein. Of 500,000 to 650,000 distinct CDR3 sequences in the sample, about 14% were seen once. Source material: blood. The receptors stem from a woman between 50 and 59 years old with Graves' ophthalmopathy. Each CDR3 is given with its conserved first and last residue. A D gene is named only where the DNA matches it firmly. Not all rows give a size; the values are once, few, many and, for expanded clones, a class.

DNA | CDR3 | D | V | size | J | length
TGTGCCAGCAGTCCAACAGGGATCCAAGAGACCCAGTACTTC | CASSPTGIQETQYF | NA | TRBV28 | many | TRBJ2-5 | 14
TGTGCCAGCAGCTATGGACTAGCGGGAGTTGGCACAGATACGCAGTATTTT | CASSYGLAGVGTDTQYF | TRBD2 | TRBV3-1 | many | TRBJ2-3 | 17
TGCGCCAGCAGTTCGGACAGGGACTCCTCTGGGGCCAACGTCCTGACTTTC | CASSSDRDSSGANVLTF | TRBD1 | TRBV5-1 | NA | TRBJ2-6 | 17
TGCGCCAGCAGCTTGGCCGATAGTCATAACAATGAGCAGTTCTTC | CASSLADSHNNEQFF | NA | TRBV5-1 | NA | TRBJ2-1 | 15
TGTGCCAGCAGTCCCGACAGGATTATTCTCAACACTGAAGCTTTCTTT | CASSPDRIILNTEAFF | NA | TRBV12-3/TRBV12-4 | NA | TRBJ1-1 | 16
TGTGCCAGCAGCTTGTTACTCGACAGGGCGGGAAATGAGCAGTTCTTC | CASSLLLDRAGNEQFF | NA | TRBV5-5 | few | TRBJ2-1 | 16
TGTGCCAGCAGTTTTACCAGCTATCATGGCTACACCTTC | CASSFTSYHGYTF | NA | TRBV27 | NA | TRBJ1-2 | 13
TGTGCCAGCAGCCGCCGACTAGCGGGAGGGCCGGAGTTCTTC | CASSRRLAGGPEFF | TRBD2 | TRBV14 | NA | TRBJ2-1 | 14
TGTGCCAGCAGTTACCATTTGCCGGGGGCGCGTACCGGGGAGCTGTTTTTT | CASSYHLPGARTGELFF | NA | TRBV6-2/TRBV6-3 | many | TRBJ2-2 | 17
TGTGCCAGCAGCGTCAGCGGGAGGGCCAGGGATACGCAGTATTTT | CASSVSGRARDTQYF | TRBD2 | TRBV9 | many | TRBJ2-3 | 15
TGTGCCAGCAGTCGCCGGGCCCCGGGGCCAGATACGCAGTATTTT | CASSRRAPGPDTQYF | NA | TRBV6-1 | NA | TRBJ2-3 | 15
TGTGCCAGCAGTGCCATACAGGGTTTAAACACTGAAGCTTTCTTT | CASSAIQGLNTEAFF | NA | TRBV12-3/TRBV12-4 | many | TRBJ1-1 | 15
TGTGCCAGCTCGCCAACCACCGGGACACTTTACGAGCAGTACTTC | CASSPTTGTLYEQYF | NA | TRBV18 | few | TRBJ2-7 | 15
TGTGCCACCAGTGATCCCGGGACACCTGGGTTCGAGCAGTACTTC | CATSDPGTPGFEQYF | NA | TRBV24-1 | many | TRBJ2-7 | 15
TGTGCCAGCAGCTTGTGGGTTAGCGGGAATTACAATGAGCAGTTCTTC | CASSLWVSGNYNEQFF | TRBD2 | TRBV5-6 | many | TRBJ2-1 | 16
TGTGCCAGTAGAACGATACCAGAGGGGGTCACTGAAGCTTTCTTT | CASRTIPEGVTEAFF | NA | TRBV19 | many | TRBJ1-1 | 15
TGCGCCAGCAGCCAGGGAGTCCTCTCCTACAATGAGCAGTTCTTC | CASSQGVLSYNEQFF | NA | TRBV5-1 | many | TRBJ2-1 | 15
TGTGCCAGCTCAACGCAGGGGCAGGACTATGGCTACACCTTC | CASSTQGQDYGYTF | NA | TRBV18 | many | TRBJ1-2 | 14
TGTGCCAGCAGAACACCCGGGACAACCTTCAATGAGCAGTTCTTC | CASRTPGTTFNEQFF | NA | TRBV28 | NA | TRBJ2-1 | 15
TGTGCCAGCAGTGAGGGACAGGGGGATTTATTCAATCAGCCCCAGCATTTT | CASSEGQGDLFNQPQHF | TRBD1 | TRBV6-1 | NA | TRBJ1-5 | 17
TGTGCCAGCAGCTTGGCTTTGGGCAGCCGGGGTCAGCCCCAGCATTTT | CASSLALGSRGQPQHF | NA | TRBV5-5 | NA | TRBJ1-5 | 16
TGTGCCACCTACCTAGCGGGAAGGTACGAGCAGTACTTC | CATYLAGRYEQYF | TRBD2 | TRBV28 | few | TRBJ2-7 | 13
TGTGCCAGCAGCTTACCGACAGATGCAACTAATGAAAAACTGTTTTTT | CASSLPTDATNEKLFF | NA | TRBV7-2 | NA | TRBJ1-4 | 16
TGTGCCAGCAGCGGGAGGGTAGCGTCCGGGGAGCTGTTTTTT | CASSGRVASGELFF | TRBD2 | TRBV7-9 | few | TRBJ2-2 | 14
TGTGCCATCAGTCCCACATTCGGGGGCGCGAACACCGGGGAGCTGTTTTTT | CAISPTFGGANTGELFF | NA | TRBV10-3 | NA | TRBJ2-2 | 17
TGTGCCAGTGGGGGGGTTCGGGACACTGAAGCTTTCTTT | CASGGVRDTEAFF | NA | TRBV28 | NA | TRBJ1-1 | 13
TGTGCCAGCAGTCCTCTGACAGGGGGCACAGAGACCCAGTACTTC | CASSPLTGGTETQYF | TRBD1 | TRBV28 | many | TRBJ2-5 | 15
TGTGCCAGCAGTTTAAACGGGGACTCCTACAATGAGCAGTTCTTC | CASSLNGDSYNEQFF | NA | TRBV12-3/TRBV12-4 | many | TRBJ2-1 | 15
TGCAGTGCTAGAAAGTTAGGACTAGCGGGAGCGAGTGAGCAGTTCTTC | CSARKLGLAGASEQFF | TRBD2 | TRBV20-1 | NA | TRBJ2-1 | 16
TGTGCCAGCCACGGCGGGACAGGGATAAATACGCAGTATTTT | CASHGGTGINTQYF | TRBD1 | TRBV12-3/TRBV12-4 | few | TRBJ2-3 | 14
TGTGCCAGCAGTTTGCCGGCCAGGCAACAATCCTACGAGCAGTACTTC | CASSLPARQQSYEQYF | NA | TRBV28 | many | TRBJ2-7 | 16
TGTGCCAGCAGTAGGGAGGGAGGGGACAATGAGCAGTTCTTC | CASSREGGDNEQFF | TRBD2 | TRBV6-2/TRBV6-3 | few | TRBJ2-1 | 14
TGTGCCAGCAGTTTAAGCGATGACACCGGGGAGCTGTTTTTT | CASSLSDDTGELFF | NA | TRBV27 | once | TRBJ2-2 | 14
TGCAGTGCTCCTTTAGGGACAGGCAGGCAGTTCTTC | CSAPLGTGRQFF | TRBD1 | TRBV20-1 | many | TRBJ2-1 | 12
TGTGCCACCAGTGGCTTTAGCGGGAGAGCCTACAATGAGCAGTTCTTC | CATSGFSGRAYNEQFF | TRBD2 | TRBV24-1 | many | TRBJ2-1 | 16
TGTGCCAGCAGTTTATTGGATCTCGGGCAGCCCCAGCATTTT | CASSLLDLGQPQHF | NA | TRBV12-3/TRBV12-4 | many | TRBJ1-5 | 14
TGTGCCAGTAGTAGCCGGGGGCTTCCGACCTACGAGCAGTACTTC | CASSSRGLPTYEQYF | NA | TRBV19 | few | TRBJ2-7 | 15
TGCAGCGTGGGACCAATCTACCCCGCTAACTATGGCTACACCTTC | CSVGPIYPANYGYTF | NA | TRBV29-1 | few | TRBJ1-2 | 15
TGCAGTGCATACCGGGACACTAGCACAGATACGCAGTATTTT | CSAYRDTSTDTQYF | NA | TRBV20-1 | few | TRBJ2-3 | 14
TGTGCCAGCAGCTTTTCAGGGGGCGTTCAGCCCCAGCATTTT | CASSFSGGVQPQHF | TRBD1 | TRBV7-2 | few | TRBJ1-5 | 14
TGTGCCAGCCACGTGGTGGGAAAGTACAATGAGCAGTTCTTC | CASHVVGKYNEQFF | NA | TRBV13 | many | TRBJ2-1 | 14
TGCAGTGCTCGCACAGGGGTCTATAATTCACCCCTCCACTTT | CSARTGVYNSPLHF | TRBD1 | TRBV20-1 | NA | TRBJ1-6 | 14
TGTGCCAGCAAGAGCGGGCTTCCTACTAGTGAGCAGTTCTTC | CASKSGLPTSEQFF | NA | TRBV6-1 | NA | TRBJ2-1 | 14
TGTGCCAACACCCCCAGCGGGAACACCGGGGAGCTGTTTTTT | CANTPSGNTGELFF | NA | TRBV15 | NA | TRBJ2-2 | 14
TGTGCCAGCAGTTACGTAGGGGGCTCCTACAATGAGCAGTTCTTC | CASSYVGGSYNEQFF | NA | TRBV6-6 | many | TRBJ2-1 | 15
TGTGCCAGCAGCCCCGGGTGGGGTAGCACAGAGACCCAGTACTTC | CASSPGWGSTETQYF | NA | TRBV7-3 | many | TRBJ2-5 | 15
TGTGCCACCAGCAGAGTTACAGGGGTGCCCAAAAACATTCAGTACTTC | CATSRVTGVPKNIQYF | TRBD1 | TRBV15 | few | TRBJ2-4 | 16